One and the same sample provided the 28 T cell receptor beta chains below, sequenced in a study of T cells after yellow fever vaccination. TCRdb redid the calling of the 5' RACE reads with MiXCR, one entry per CDR3 protein. The table includes about 230,000 distinct CDR3 sequences, 6.5% to 7.5% detected once. The sample here was CD4+ T cells sorted from PBMCs, taken on the day of the yellow fever booster vaccination. These TCRs come from a man aged 25-45 years who received the YFV17D yellow fever vaccine.

This clonotype has more than one count but fewer than ten. V gene TRBV10-3 combines with J gene TRBJ1-2, with D possibly TRBD1 on 5 matching bases. Looked up from germline, CDR1 is ENHRY and CDR2 is SYGVKD. V was shortened by 2 bases and J by 4 bases, with 20 bases between the two germline ends. This CDR3 has 17 amino acids. This CDR3 reads CAISERGSGRLSYGYTF. The CDR3 region has the DNA TGTGCCATCAGTGAGAGGGGCTCGGGCAGATTGAGCTATGGCTACACCTTC.

CDR3 sequence reads: CSARGQGSPLHF. In DNA, the CDR3 is TGCAGTGCTAGAGGGCAGGGATCACCCCTCCACTTT. The chain combines TRBV20-1 with TRBJ1-6; D is perhaps TRBD1 (5 bases). This CDR3 spans 12 amino acids. The V end was cut by 1 base, the J end by 10 bases, with 8 bases between. Per the germline V gene, CDR1 is DFQATT and CDR2 is SNEGSKA (reference sequence).

This clonotype has just a few counts. The chain links TRBV20-1 to TRBJ2-1; 12 bases are shared with TRBD2. Trimming cost V 0 bases and J 0 bases; bases outside gene matches: 6. The CDR3 spans 18 residues. Looked up from germline, CDR1 is DFQATT and CDR2 is SNEGSKA (reference sequence). The CDR3 DNA reads as TGCAGTGCTAGAGATCAGACGACTAGCGGGAGCTCCTACAATGAGCAGTTCTTC. It codes for CSARDQTTSGSSYNEQFF.

This clonotype was recorded a few times. This chain links TRBV7-2 with TRBJ2-6, with D unresolved. CDR1 SGHTA and CDR2 FQGNSA come from the germline V gene. V was clipped by 5 bases and J by 2 bases, with 13 bases between them. The CDR3 covers 16 residues. The CDR3 sequence: CASSRPPSAGANVLTF. The CDR3 coding sequence is TGTGCCAGCAGCCGCCCTCCTAGTGCTGGGGCCAACGTCCTGACTTTC.

With respect to this clonotype: A read error may explain this, as a much larger clone is one base away. The conserved phenylalanine or tryptophan normally closing the CDR3 is absent here, so this likely arose from a read error. The V gene is TRBV4-2, the J gene TRBJ2-7; D unclear. Per the germline V gene, CDR1 is LGHNA and CDR2 is YNFKEQ. Trimming left V 2 bases short and J 6 bases short, with 17 bases between. This CDR3 contains 15 residues. The CDR3 sequence is CASSQFGFKHTEQYL. In nucleotides, the CDR3 is TGTGCCAGCAGCCAATTTGGATTTAAACATACCGAGCAGTACCTC.

This clonotype was found a few times. The chain joins TRBV12-3 or TRBV12-4 to TRBJ2-1, with D perhaps matching TRBD1 (6 bases). Trimming left V 1 base short and J 13 bases short, with 17 bases between. The CDR3 has 14 amino acids. CDR3 coding DNA: TGTGCCAGCAGTTTAGGGCAGGGGACCCTAGCCCAGTTCTTC. It encodes CASSLGQGTLAQFF.

This clonotype was counted many times. This chain uses TRBV20-1 with TRBJ2-7; D is possibly TRBD1 (7 bases). Germline lookup yields CDR1 DFQATT and CDR2 SNEGSKA (reference sequence). Trimming removed 6 bases from V and 4 bases from J, with 19 bases in between. CDR3 length: 14 amino acids. The CDR3 is CSARGTERVYEQYF. DNA for the CDR3: TGCAGTGCCCGCGGGACAGAAAGAGTATACGAGCAGTACTTC.

In this sample, this clonotype turned up a few times. The genes are TRBV20-1 and TRBJ2-7, with D tentatively TRBD1 or TRBD2 (6 bases each). The CDR3 consists of 14 residues. CDR1 DFQATT and CDR2 SNEGSKA come from the germline V gene (reference sequence). V lost 1 base and J lost 6, with 16 bases in between. CDR3 nucleotides: TGCAGTGCTAGAGCTTCGGGGGCCGATCGCGAGCAGTACTTC. Protein: CSARASGADREQYF.

This clonotype was counted between two and nine times. This sequence joins TRBV29-1 and TRBJ1-1, with a possible D match to TRBD1 (6 bases). CDR1 and CDR2 from the germline V gene are SQVTM and ANQGSEA. With 4 bases removed from V and 6 bases from J, the gap between germline ends came to 12 bases. The CDR3 is 12 amino acids. The CDR3 protein is CSVASGVSEAFF. The CDR3 DNA reads as TGCAGCGTTGCGTCAGGGGTATCTGAAGCTTTCTTT.

In this sample, this clonotype turned up a few times. The chain recombines TRBV11-2 with TRBJ2-5, with D hard to call. The V gene lost 6 bases and the J gene lost 5 bases, with 10 bases spanning the gap. Germline V gene lookup returns CDR1 SGHAT and CDR2 FQNNGV. The length of the CDR3 is 12 residues. The CDR3 protein is CASSFWLETQYF. CDR3 nucleotides: TGTGCCAGCAGTTTTTGGCTGGAGACCCAGTACTTC.

The rearrangement joins TRBV7-2 to TRBJ1-2; D is possibly TRBD1 (5 bases). The V gene lost 5 bases and the J gene lost 4 bases, with 8 bases spanning the gap. This CDR3 comprises 12 residues. Germline loops: CDR1 SGHTA, CDR2 FQGNSA. The chain's CDR3 is CASSTDSYGYTF. The CDR3 DNA reads as TGTGCCAGCAGCACCGACAGCTATGGCTACACCTTC. Full variable domain (remainder filled in from reference TRBV7-2 and TRBJ1-2): GAGVSQSPSNKVTEKGKDVELRCDPISGHTALYWYRQSLGQGLEFLIYFQGNSAPDKSGLPSDRFSAERTGGSVSTLTIQRTQQEDSAVYLCASSTDSYGYTFGSGTRLTVV.

V is TRBV29-1 and J is TRBJ2-3, with TRBD2 identical over 8 bases. Per germline, CDR1 SQVTM and CDR2 ANQGSEA. The V segment lost 7 bases and the J segment 1 base; nucleotides outside the gene matches: 7. The CDR3 sequence is 14 residues long. The CDR3 loop reads CSAPGREGTDTQYF. As DNA, the CDR3 is TGCAGCGCCCCGGGGCGGGAGGGCACAGATACGCAGTATTTT.

This clonotype was detected a few times. This chain links TRBV7-9 with TRBJ2-7; D perhaps matches TRBD1 (6 bases). In germline, CDR1 is SEHNR, CDR2 FQNEAQ (reference sequence). The CDR3 runs 14 residues. Trimming left V 4 bases short and J 0 bases short, with 10 bases between. The CDR3 spells CASSWRTDSYEQYF. For the CDR3, the DNA is TGTGCCAGCAGCTGGAGGACAGACTCCTACGAGCAGTACTTC. Drawing the rest from reference TRBV7-9 and TRBJ2-7, the complete variable domain is DTGVSQNPRHKITKRGQNVTFRCDPISEHNRLYWYRQTLGQGPEFLTYFQNEAQLEKSRLLSDRFSAERPKGSFSTLEIQRTEQGDSAMYLCASSWRTDSYEQYFGPGTRLTVT.

This clonotype has more than one count but fewer than ten. The J gene is TRBJ1-5, the V gene TRBV10-2, with D maybe TRBD1 (6 bases). Trimming cost V 2 bases and J 5 bases, with 10 bases left between them. Looked up from germline, CDR1 is WSHSY and CDR2 is SAAADI. This CDR3 comprises 14 residues. The CDR3: CASSETGPYQPQHF. The CDR3 DNA sequence: TGCGCCAGCAGTGAGACAGGGCCTTATCAGCCCCAGCATTTT.

This clonotype was seen at least ten times. The chain employs TRBV12-3 or TRBV12-4 and TRBJ2-5; D gene ambiguous. With 0 bases removed from V and 8 bases from J, the gap between germline ends came to 4 bases. The CDR3 runs 11 residues. As DNA, the CDR3 is TGTGCCAGCAGTTTAGCAGGTACCCAGTACTTC. Residues: CASSLAGTQYF.

The gene calls are TRBV4-3 and TRBJ1-6, with TRBD1 matching over 8 bases. Trimming cost V 1 base and J 7 bases; bases outside gene matches: 6. The CDR3 sequence is 16 residues long. CDR1 and CDR2 (germline): LGHNA, YSLEER. The CDR3 region has the DNA TGCGCCAGCAGCCAAGCTTATGGACAGGGCAATTCACCCCTCCACTTT. The encoded protein is CASSQAYGQGNSPLHF.

The chain uses TRBV29-1 and TRBJ2-1, with D perhaps TRBD2 (6 bases). CDR1 SQVTM and CDR2 ANQGSEA come from the germline V gene. The CDR3 loop spans 12 amino acids. With 6 bases removed from V and 6 bases from J, the gap between germline ends came to 12 bases. The CDR3 loop reads CSVGGTSNEQFF. The CDR3 nucleotides are TGCAGCGTGGGCGGGACGTCCAATGAGCAGTTCTTC.

The chain uses TRBV6-2 or TRBV6-3 and TRBJ2-7, with 12 bases identical to TRBD2. Per germline, CDR1 MNHEY and CDR2 SVGEGT. V lost 6 bases, J lost 0 bases, and 6 bases stayed unmatched. This CDR3 has 16 amino acids. CDR3 amino acids: CASSSGLAGPSYEQYF. The CDR3 DNA reads TGTGCCAGCAGCTCCGGACTAGCGGGGCCCTCCTACGAGCAGTACTTC.

V usage is TRBV5-1 and J usage is TRBJ2-5; TRBD2 matches 9 bases. V was pared by 1 base and J by 3 bases, with 7 bases of the junction left unmatched. Germline CDR1 and CDR2: SGHRS and YFSETQ. CDR3 length: 16 amino acids. The CDR3 loop reads CASSLSRLAGEETQYF. The CDR3 nucleotides are TGCGCCAGCAGCTTGAGCCGCTTAGCGGGAGAAGAGACCCAGTACTTC.

This clonotype came up a few times. CDR3 loop: CASSLATGNYNEQFF. CDR3 nucleotide sequence: TGCGCCAGCAGCTTGGCTACAGGGAATTACAATGAGCAGTTCTTC. The chain uses TRBV5-1 and TRBJ2-1; tentatively, D is TRBD1 (6 bases). The CDR3 is made up of 15 amino acids. The V end was cut by 0 bases, the J end by 4 bases, with 11 bases between. The germline V gene has CDR1 SGHRS and CDR2 YFSETQ.

Ten or more counts support this clonotype. The rearrangement uses TRBV20-1 and TRBJ2-3; D may be TRBD1 or TRBD2 (5 bases each). The CDR3 is 15 residues long. Germline V CDR1 and CDR2: DFQATT, SNEGSKA (reference sequence). The V and J ends lost 3 bases and 4 bases respectively, with 17 bases between them. CDR3 sequence reads: CSASVDGVGADTQYF. For the CDR3, the DNA is TGCAGTGCTAGTGTCGACGGCGTGGGGGCAGATACGCAGTATTTT.

The sample holds a few counts of this clonotype. V gene TRBV19 combines with J gene TRBJ2-2, with 8 positions matching TRBD1. The V gene end was trimmed by 6 bases and the J gene end by 6 bases; junction bases not matched to a gene: 3. This CDR3 is 13 amino acids long. CDR1 is LNHDA, CDR2 SQIVND, per germline (reference sequence). The CDR3 spells CASRPQGAGELFF. The CDR3 DNA reads as TGTGCCAGTAGACCACAGGGGGCCGGGGAGCTGTTTTTT.

Comments on this clonotype: One end of the junction does not line up with germline, which may come from a read error. The chain joins TRBV6-2 or TRBV6-3 to TRBJ2-7, with TRBD2 matching 8 bases. The CDR3 runs to 17 residues. The germline CDR1 and CDR2 sequences are MNHEY and SVGEGT. This CDR3 reads CASTPERSGTRSFEQYF. The CDR3 DNA follows: TGTGCCAGCACCCCGGAGCGGTCCGGGACTAGATCCTTCGAGCAGTACTTC.

This clonotype was observed a few times. The chain recombines TRBV5-1 with TRBJ2-7; 10 bases are a match to TRBD2. Per germline, CDR1 SGHRS and CDR2 YFSETQ. This CDR3 has 16 residues. V lost 1 base, J lost 6 bases, and 10 bases stayed unmatched. As DNA, the CDR3 is TGCGCCAGCAGCTTGCCTAGCGGGAGCGGATCTTCCGAGCAGTACTTC. It encodes CASSLPSGSGSSEQYF.

This clonotype was seen at least ten times. Here the CDR3 DNA reads TGTGCCAGCAGCCTCACAGGGACTAGCGACACCCGCCCCTACGAGCAGTACTTC. As protein: CASSLTGTSDTRPYEQYF. The rearrangement uses TRBV11-2 and TRBJ2-7; TRBD2 matches 10 bases. Germline CDR1 reads SGHAT; CDR2 reads FQNNGV. The CDR3 has 18 amino acids. V shed 5 bases and J 2 bases; nucleotides not matched to a gene: 15.

This clonotype was seen a few times. V usage is TRBV5-1 and J usage is TRBJ2-7; no firm D call. CDR3 length: 14 amino acids. Germline V gene lookup returns CDR1 SGHRS and CDR2 YFSETQ. The ends were cut back, 1 base at V and 0 bases at J, with 8 bases in the middle. The CDR3 here is CASSLRPDSYEQYF. The CDR3 DNA sequence: TGCGCCAGCAGCTTGAGGCCAGACTCCTACGAGCAGTACTTC.

This clonotype was observed many times. The chain uses TRBV7-6 and TRBJ1-4, with D unclear. CDR3 length equals 13 residues. Trimming took 1 base from V and 8 from J, leaving 8 bases between them. CDR1 is SGHVS and CDR2 is FNYEAQ in the germline V gene. The CDR3, as DNA: TGTGCCAGCAGCTTAGGGCCCTCCGAAAAACTGTTTTTT. Its protein product is CASSLGPSEKLFF. Full variable domain (missing parts from reference TRBV7-6 and TRBJ1-4): GAGVSQSPRYKVTKRGQDVALRCDPISGHVSLYWYRQALGQGPEFLTYFNYEAQQDKSGLPNDRFSAERPEGSISTLTIQRTEQRDSAMYRCASSLGPSEKLFFGSGTQLSVL.

This clonotype turned up a few times. The rearrangement uses TRBV5-1 and TRBJ2-1; 12 bases fit TRBD2. This CDR3 is 17 amino acids long. CDR1 and CDR2 from the germline V gene are SGHRS and YFSETQ. Losses at the gene ends were 1 base for V and 8 bases for J; bases not matched to a gene: 10. The CDR3 spells CASSLYPTSGRRDEQFF. The CDR3 nucleotides read TGCGCCAGCAGCTTGTACCCGACTAGCGGGAGACGGGATGAGCAGTTCTTC.